These 29 T cell receptor beta chains were sequenced from one sample in a study of Graves' ophthalmopathy and Graves' hyperthyroidism. Using RNA transcripts, the TCR beta CDR3 regions were amplified. Second-round multiplex PCR followed a first-round RT-PCR using HTBI primers. One entry per CDR3 protein results from TCRdb running MiXCR on the multiplex PCR reads. The sample has under 250,000 distinct CDR3 sequences; around 28% are singletons. The sequencing input was peripheral blood. The receptors were gathered from a man over 45 with Graves' ophthalmopathy.

This clonotype has a count of ten or more. The V call is TRBV28, the J call TRBJ2-7; no reliable D call. This CDR3 contains 15 residues. Trimming took off 3 bases at V and 0 bases at J, with 12 bases between the two ends. Germline loops: CDR1 MDHEN, CDR2 SYDVKM. CDR3 nucleotide sequence: TGTGCCAGCAGTTTTGCCGACGGAAGCTCCTACGAGCAGTACTTC. Protein product: CASSFADGSSYEQYF.

The sample holds many counts of this clonotype. V gene TRBV20-1 combines with J gene TRBJ2-2, with D perhaps matching TRBD2 (5 bases). The V gene lost 2 bases and the J gene lost 6 bases, with 16 bases spanning the gap. Per the germline V gene, CDR1 is DFQATT and CDR2 is SNEGSKA (reference sequence). This CDR3 is built from 15 residues. Written as DNA, the CDR3 is TGCAGTGCTAGAATCCGAGGGCGAACCGCCGGGGAGCTGTTTTTT. Translation gives CSARIRGRTAGELFF.

At least ten counts were recorded for this clonotype. This chain links TRBV29-1 with TRBJ1-1; D unresolved. V lost 7 bases and J lost 2, with 17 bases in between. The CDR3 sequence is 14 residues long. Per the germline V gene, CDR1 is SQVTM and CDR2 is ANQGSEA. The CDR3 loop is CSAHGGRKNTEAFF. The CDR3 nucleotides are TGCAGCGCCCATGGCGGCAGGAAAAACACTGAAGCTTTCTTT.

Ten or more counts support this clonotype. V and J are TRBV6-5 and TRBJ1-1; D gene ambiguous. CDR3 length equals 15 residues. The germline V gene has CDR1 MNHEY and CDR2 SVGAGI. V shed 4 bases and J shed 0 bases, with 12 bases lying between them. CDR3 sequence reads: CASSFRPPMNTEAFF. The CDR3, as DNA: TGTGCCAGCAGTTTCAGGCCTCCCATGAACACTGAAGCTTTCTTT.

This clonotype occurred many times. V gene TRBV28 combines with J gene TRBJ2-5, with D perhaps matching TRBD1 (5 bases). The CDR3 is made up of 11 amino acids. Germline V lookup: CDR1 MDHEN, CDR2 SYDVKM. Trimming shortened V by 10 bases and J by 2 bases, and 8 bases separated the two germline ends. The CDR3 DNA follows: TGTGCCACCAGACAGCAAGAGACCCAGTACTTC. This sequence encodes CATRQQETQYF.

The V call is TRBV27, the J call TRBJ2-6; tentative D call: TRBD2 (6 bases). The CDR3 length is 17 residues. Trimming took 3 bases from V and 1 from J, leaving 13 bases between them. Germline V gives CDR1 MNHEY, CDR2 SMNVEV (reference sequence). CDR3: CASSLGPRGSGANVLTF. In DNA form, the CDR3 reads TGTGCCAGCAGTTTGGGGCCTCGGGGGTCTGGGGCCAACGTCCTGACTTTC. Supplemented by reference TRBV27 and TRBJ2-6, the full variable domain reads EAQVTQNPRYLITVTGKKLTVTCSQNMNHEYMSWYRQDPGLGLRQIYYSMNVEVTDKGDVPEGYKVSRKEKRNFPLILESPSPNQTSLYFCASSLGPRGSGANVLTFGAGSRLTVL.

This clonotype was seen many times. The chain couples TRBV2 to TRBJ2-2, with D unresolved. This CDR3 is 13 amino acids long. CDR1 SNHLY and CDR2 FYNNEI come from the germline V gene. V gave up 7 bases and J gave up 4 bases, with 10 bases separating them. The CDR3 nucleotides read TGTGCCAGCAAATGGCAGCGCACCGGGGAGCTGTTTTTT. Protein sequence: CASKWQRTGELFF.

This clonotype was observed many times. V is TRBV27 and J is TRBJ2-5, with a possible D match to TRBD2 (6 bases). The CDR3 runs to 15 residues. In germline, CDR1 is MNHEY, CDR2 SMNVEV (reference sequence). Trimming cost V 0 bases and J 4 bases, with 12 bases left between them. CDR3 loop: CASSLSPGRGETQYF. Written as DNA, the CDR3 is TGTGCCAGCAGTTTATCCCCGGGGCGGGGAGAGACCCAGTACTTC.

The chain employs TRBV6-1 and TRBJ2-7, with TRBD1 matching 10 bases. This CDR3 comprises 14 residues. Losses at the gene ends were 4 bases for V and 4 bases for J; bases not matched to a gene: 4. Germline V gives CDR1 MNHNS, CDR2 SASEGT. CDR3 DNA: TGTGCCAGCAGTGGGGGACAGGGGCTATACGAGCAGTACTTC. Protein product: CASSGGQGLYEQYF.

The chain combines TRBV5-4 with TRBJ2-5; TRBD2 aligns across 13 bases. The ends lost 4 bases at V and 3 bases at J; junction bases unmatched: 3. Germline CDR1 and CDR2: SGHNT and YYREEE (reference sequence). The CDR3 consists of 15 residues. The CDR3 region is CASSEGTSGKETQYF. CDR3 in DNA: TGTGCCAGCAGCGAGGGGACTAGCGGGAAAGAGACCCAGTACTTC.

The genes are TRBV27 and TRBJ2-4; D possibly corresponds to TRBD2 (6 bases). The V gene lost 6 bases and the J gene lost 0 bases, with 18 bases spanning the gap. CDR1 and CDR2 from the germline V gene are MNHEY and SMNVEV (reference sequence). This CDR3 spans 17 amino acids. CDR3 sequence: CASRERVQGLAKNIQYF. As DNA, the CDR3 is TGTGCCAGCAGGGAGAGGGTTCAGGGACTAGCCAAAAACATTCAGTACTTC.

This chain connects TRBV11-2 to TRBJ2-2; D gene uncertain. V lost 0 bases, J lost 6 bases, and 8 bases lay in between. Germline lookup yields CDR1 SGHAT and CDR2 FQNNGV. The CDR3 consists of 14 residues. In DNA form, the CDR3 reads TGTGCCAGCAGCTTAGATCCAATCGCCGGGGAGCTGTTTTTT. Its translation is CASSLDPIAGELFF.

There are many counts of this clonotype. The V gene is TRBV6-5, the J gene TRBJ1-2; the D is unclear. The CDR3 consists of 12 residues. The V end was cut by 2 bases, the J end by 8 bases, with 9 bases between. The germline V gene has CDR1 MNHEY and CDR2 SVGAGI. CDR3 residues: CASSYGVGGYTF. The CDR3 DNA follows: TGTGCCAGCAGTTACGGGGTGGGAGGCTACACCTTC.

The V gene is TRBV6-2 or TRBV6-3, the J gene TRBJ2-7; D might be TRBD1 (7 bases). Germline values: CDR1 MNHEY, CDR2 SVGEGT. Trimming took 5 bases from V and 5 from J, leaving 16 bases between them. This CDR3 has 14 amino acids. In DNA, the CDR3 is TGTGCCAGCAGTCTACAGGGGAGGCTCGACGAGCAGTACTTC. It is translated as CASSLQGRLDEQYF.

This clonotype was counted at least ten times. CDR3 protein: CASSYLTTYEQYF. Here the CDR3 DNA reads TGTGCCAGCAGTTACCTCACAACCTACGAGCAGTACTTC. The genes are TRBV6-2 or TRBV6-3 and TRBJ2-7, with D unclear. Germline V gene lookup returns CDR1 MNHEY and CDR2 SVGEGT. The CDR3 loop spans 13 amino acids. V was trimmed by 2 bases and J by 2 bases, leaving 7 bases between them.

This clonotype has a count of ten or more. This sequence joins TRBV29-1 and TRBJ1-1; D ambiguous. Germline values: CDR1 SQVTM, CDR2 ANQGSEA. V lost 4 bases and J lost 5, with 8 bases in between. This CDR3 has 11 residues. CDR3 protein: CSVVMGTEAFF. The CDR3 region has the DNA TGCAGCGTTGTAATGGGGACTGAAGCTTTCTTT.

The chain links TRBV6-2 or TRBV6-3 to TRBJ1-2; D remains ambiguous. Trimming shortened V by 5 bases and J by 13 bases, and 20 bases separated the two germline ends. The CDR3 has 13 amino acids. The germline V gene has CDR1 MNHEY and CDR2 SVGEGT. The CDR3 region has the DNA TGTGCCAGCAGTCCTCTACGGGCCCTCTCCTCCACCTTC. Protein product: CASSPLRALSSTF.

Many counts were recorded for this clonotype. The chain combines TRBV27 with TRBJ2-7; TRBD1 matches at 7 bases. V gave up 8 bases and J gave up 3 bases; unmatched junction bases: 10. Germline values: CDR1 MNHEY, CDR2 SMNVEV (reference sequence). The CDR3 runs to 14 residues. The CDR3: CASSHRDSIYEQYF. The CDR3 coding sequence is TGTGCCAGCTCACACCGGGACAGTATCTACGAGCAGTACTTC.

This clonotype was recorded a few times. This chain connects TRBV7-9 to TRBJ1-6; D gene unclear. CDR1 and CDR2 from the germline V gene are SEHNR and FQNEAQ (reference sequence). V was clipped by 1 base and J by 10 bases, with 14 bases between them. The CDR3 loop spans 15 amino acids. The CDR3 protein is CASSLGAVLSSPLHF. The CDR3 DNA sequence: TGTGCCAGCAGCTTAGGGGCTGTTCTGAGCTCACCCCTCCACTTT.

This clonotype was detected ten times or more. The chain has TRBV20-1 and TRBJ1-2; D remains ambiguous. V lost 5 bases and J 2 bases, leaving 9 bases between the germline ends. The germline V gene has CDR1 DFQATT and CDR2 SNEGSKA (reference sequence). The CDR3 loop spans 12 amino acids. Written as DNA, the CDR3 is TGCAGTGCTGTAGGAGTGAACTATGGCTACACCTTC. Translating gives CSAVGVNYGYTF.

This chain joins TRBV6-1 and TRBJ1-1; D remains ambiguous. Germline CDR1 reads MNHNS; CDR2 reads SASEGT. There are 17 residues in the CDR3. Between the trimmed V and J ends, which lost 2 bases and 0 bases, there was a span of 16 bases. Here the CDR3 DNA reads TGTGCCAGCAGTGAACAACCCGGACTCGGGTTGAACACTGAAGCTTTCTTT. The encoded protein is CASSEQPGLGLNTEAFF.

This clonotype has just a few counts. V usage is TRBV6-1 and J usage is TRBJ2-5, with a weak D call TRBD2 (5 bases). The CDR3 sequence is 14 residues long. CDR1 is MNHNS, CDR2 SASEGT, per germline. With 2 bases removed from V and 2 bases from J, the gap between germline ends came to 9 bases. The CDR3: CASSELTGQETQYF. As DNA, the CDR3 is TGTGCCAGCAGTGAACTGACGGGACAAGAGACCCAGTACTTC.

J is TRBJ2-7 and V is TRBV20-1; weak D call: TRBD2 (6 bases). V lost 1 base to trimming and J lost 3 bases, with 19 bases between them. The CDR3 spans 16 residues. Germline V CDR1 and CDR2: DFQATT, SNEGSKA (reference sequence). The CDR3 DNA reads TGCAGTGCTAGAGGGGCTAGCAGGAGGGCCATCTACGAGCAGTACTTC. Translating it yields CSARGASRRAIYEQYF.

The chain couples TRBV28 to TRBJ2-7, with 9 bases aligning to TRBD2. The V and J ends lost 1 base and 6 bases, in that order; junction bases with no gene match: 7. The CDR3 contains 15 residues. Germline V gene data show CDR1 as MDHEN and CDR2 as SYDVKM. Written as DNA, the CDR3 is TGTGCCAGCAGTTTATCACGACTAGCGGCGGGCGAGCAGTACTTC. This gives the protein CASSLSRLAAGEQYF.

This clonotype was seen repeatedly, ten times or more. V usage is TRBV12-3 or TRBV12-4 and J usage is TRBJ2-2, with D perhaps matching TRBD1 or TRBD2 (5 bases each). The V and J ends lost 4 bases and 3 bases respectively, with 15 bases between them. The CDR3 is made up of 16 amino acids. The CDR3 DNA reads TGTGCCAGCAGTTCCGGGGACCGAGGATACACCGGGGAGCTGTTTTTT. Protein: CASSSGDRGYTGELFF.

This chain joins TRBV12-3 or TRBV12-4 and TRBJ1-2; no reliable D call. The CDR3 has 12 residues. Trimming cost V 10 bases and J 0 bases, with 9 bases left between them. CDR3: CATTVANYGYTF. The CDR3 DNA is TGTGCCACCACGGTAGCTAACTATGGCTACACCTTC.

The chain uses TRBV6-5 and TRBJ2-7; D remains unclear. CDR3 length: 15 residues. V lost 0 bases and J lost 2, with 11 bases in between. CDR1 and CDR2 (germline): MNHEY, SVGAGI. The CDR3 coding sequence is TGTGCCAGCAGTTACTCTCTGCCAGAGACCTACGAGCAGTACTTC. Residues: CASSYSLPETYEQYF.

This clonotype was detected ten times or more. The chain joins TRBV12-3 or TRBV12-4 to TRBJ1-1, with D possibly TRBD1 on 5 matching bases. The germline V and J ends were trimmed by 2 bases and 6 bases, with 7 bases remaining between them. CDR3 length equals 12 residues. CDR3 amino acids: CASSLLGAEAFF. The CDR3 DNA sequence: TGTGCCAGCAGTTTATTAGGGGCTGAAGCTTTCTTT.

This clonotype was recorded at least ten times. The CDR3 here is CASSLVSGANQPQHF. For the CDR3, the DNA is TGCGCCAGCAGCCTAGTCTCGGGGGCGAATCAGCCCCAGCATTTT. The rearrangement joins TRBV4-1 to TRBJ1-5; D is possibly TRBD1 (6 bases). The V end lost 4 bases, the J end lost 4 bases, and 14 bases lay between the germline ends. CDR3 length equals 15 residues. Germline V CDR1 and CDR2: MGHRA, YSYEKL.